This T cell receptor beta chain was retrieved from a study of shared T cell receptors in the human thymus. Germline V gene lookup returns CDR1 SGHDT and CDR2 YYEEEE. This CDR3 is built from 16 residues. V was clipped by 3 bases and J by 3 bases; unmatched bases: 9. Produced via immunoSEQ multiplex PCR; TCRdb's table is partial and in-frame only. The data contain over 450,000 clones, about four fifths of them singletons. This same sample was also taken into another study, of human thymus T cells. That report notes: Repertoires from thymus and blood appeared to show biased V and J gene usage.

The V gene is TRBV5-6, the J gene TRBJ2-5; 9 bases line up with TRBD2. The source material was thymocytes. The receptor comes from a boy under two years old with a congenital heart defect. This CDR3 is CASSWLREGTEETQYF. For the CDR3, the DNA is TGTGCCAGCAGCTGGCTGCGGGAGGGCACCGAAGAGACCCAGTACTTC.